The rows below give T cell receptor beta chains drawn from one sample of a study of T cells in Graves' hyperthyroidism and ophthalmopathy. One entry per CDR3 protein results from TCRdb running MiXCR on the multiplex PCR reads. The sample shows hundreds of thousands of distinct CDR3 sequences, around 15% of them seen only once. The material sequenced was blood. These receptors came from a woman aged 35 to 49 with Graves' ophthalmopathy. Both conserved end residues are part of each CDR3. A D gene is named only where the DNA matches it firmly. For some rows the clone size is stated as once, few or many, or as a class when expanded; others skip it.

clone size	V gene	J gene	D gene	CDR3 protein	CDR3 DNA
few	TRBV19	TRBJ1-2	-	CASSGAGSRGYTF	TGTGCCAGTAGTGGTGCGGGCTCTAGGGGCTACACCTTC
-	TRBV11-2	TRBJ1-3	-	CASGAGVGNTIYF	TGTGCCAGCGGCGCGGGGGTTGGAAACACCATATATTTT
few	TRBV4-1	TRBJ2-5	-	CASSQDGGSKETQYF	TGCGCCAGCAGCCAAGACGGGGGAAGCAAAGAGACCCAGTACTTC
-	TRBV11-2	TRBJ2-7	-	CASSLEARTSYEQYF	TGTGCCAGCAGCTTAGAGGCCAGAACATCCTACGAGCAGTACTTC
few	TRBV11-2	TRBJ2-7	-	CASSLEAAGPTARPYEQYF	TGTGCCAGCAGCTTAGAAGCGGCAGGGCCAACAGCTAGGCCCTACGAGCAGTACTTC
many	TRBV12-3/TRBV12-4	TRBJ1-1	-	CASSYRLNTEAFF	TGTGCCAGCAGTTATCGGCTGAACACTGAAGCTTTCTTT
many	TRBV6-1	TRBJ2-7	TRBD2	CASRGTSGSGEQYF	TGTGCCAGCAGGGGGACTAGCGGGAGCGGCGAGCAGTACTTC
many	TRBV27	TRBJ2-5	TRBD2	CASSPMAGGKETQYF	TGTGCCAGCAGTCCCATGGCGGGGGGAAAAGAGACCCAGTACTTC
few	TRBV3-1	TRBJ2-7	-	CASSLPSRGPYEQYF	TGTGCCAGCAGCCTCCCGAGTCGGGGGCCCTACGAGCAGTACTTC
many	TRBV4-3	TRBJ1-5	-	CASSQALDGNQPQHF	TGCGCCAGCAGCCAAGCACTGGACGGAAACCAGCCCCAGCATTTT
-	TRBV11-2	TRBJ2-4	TRBD2	CASSLEGGRDIQYF	TGTGCCAGCAGCTTAGAGGGAGGGAGGGACATTCAGTACTTC
-	TRBV6-2/TRBV6-3	TRBJ2-3	-	CASSYSSGVEGTDTQYF	TGTGCCAGCAGTTACTCATCCGGGGTAGAGGGCACAGATACGCAGTATTTT
many	TRBV20-1	TRBJ1-2	TRBD1	CSARQGDGGYTF	TGCAGTGCTAGACAGGGGGATGGAGGCTACACCTTC
many	TRBV28	TRBJ2-3	TRBD1	CASSSTGTDTDTQYF	TGTGCCAGCAGTTCGACAGGGACCGACACAGATACGCAGTATTTT
many	TRBV24-1	TRBJ2-7	TRBD1	CATSDRDRGGNEQYF	TGTGCCACCAGTGACCGGGACAGGGGAGGAAACGAGCAGTACTTC
many	TRBV12-3/TRBV12-4	TRBJ1-5	-	CASSFRGEAGNQPQHF	TGTGCCAGCAGTTTTCGCGGGGAAGCCGGGAATCAGCCCCAGCATTTT
many	TRBV12-3/TRBV12-4	TRBJ1-2	-	CASSPVSGYGYTF	TGTGCCAGCAGCCCCGTTTCAGGCTATGGCTACACCTTC
many	TRBV6-5	TRBJ1-6	-	CASSYGRDNSPLHF	TGTGCCAGCAGTTACGGGAGGGATAATTCACCCCTCCACTTT
few	TRBV6-1	TRBJ1-1	TRBD1	CASSDTHRGRREAFF	TGTGCCAGCAGCGACACACACAGGGGCCGCCGGGAAGCTTTCTTT
few	TRBV9	TRBJ2-5	-	CASSVGELYQETQYF	TGTGCCAGCAGCGTAGGAGAACTATACCAAGAGACCCAGTACTTC
many	TRBV11-2	TRBJ2-5	TRBD2	CASSSGLEFGETQYF	TGTGCCAGCAGCTCGGGACTAGAGTTTGGAGAGACCCAGTACTTC
-	TRBV4-1	TRBJ1-6	-	CASSHQGFLDSPLHF	TGCGCCAGCAGCCACCAGGGGTTTTTGGATTCACCCCTCCACTTT
many	TRBV15	TRBJ2-7	-	CATSRDGRGWDEQYF	TGTGCCACCAGCAGAGATGGAAGAGGCTGGGACGAGCAGTACTTC
-	TRBV19	TRBJ2-7	TRBD1	CASRSGTGSEQYF	TGTGCCAGTAGGTCCGGGACAGGGTCCGAGCAGTACTTC
-	TRBV10-3	TRBJ2-5	-	CAIKGDEVGETQYF	TGTGCCATCAAAGGGGACGAAGTGGGAGAGACCCAGTACTTC
many	TRBV19	TRBJ1-2	TRBD1	CASSDGQGVNGYTF	TGTGCCAGTAGTGACGGACAGGGGGTCAATGGCTACACCTTC
many	TRBV7-2	TRBJ1-5	-	CASSSGAGVQPQHF	TGTGCCAGCAGCTCAGGGGCGGGGGTTCAGCCCCAGCATTTT
-	TRBV12-3/TRBV12-4	TRBJ2-7	TRBD2	CASTGLAGGGEQYF	TGTGCCAGCACCGGACTAGCGGGAGGTGGAGAGCAGTACTTC
many	TRBV4-3	TRBJ1-1	TRBD1	CASSRQGGAGDTEAFF	TGCGCCAGCAGCCGCCAAGGGGGCGCGGGGGACACTGAAGCTTTCTTT
few	TRBV20-1	TRBJ1-1	-	CSLRGERTEAFF	TGCAGCCTGCGGGGGGAGCGCACTGAAGCTTTCTTT
many	TRBV20-1	TRBJ2-5	-	CSAFRPVETQYF	TGCAGTGCTTTCCGACCAGTAGAGACCCAGTACTTC
many	TRBV6-5	TRBJ1-5	-	CASSYGQTPHSNQPQHF	TGTGCCAGCAGTTACGGCCAAACACCACATAGCAATCAGCCCCAGCATTTT
many	TRBV20-1	TRBJ1-2	-	CSASGALGYGYTF	TGCAGTGCTAGCGGGGCTCTGGGCTATGGCTACACCTTC
-	TRBV6-2/TRBV6-3	TRBJ1-1	-	CASSRLSSGTEAFF	TGTGCCAGCAGCCGACTGAGCTCCGGGACTGAAGCTTTCTTT
many	TRBV27	TRBJ1-2	TRBD1	CASSGRDRGIGYTF	TGTGCCAGCAGTGGCCGGGACAGGGGTATCGGCTACACCTTC
many	TRBV12-3/TRBV12-4	TRBJ2-7	-	CASSVSGIPPYEQYF	TGTGCCAGCAGTGTCTCCGGGATCCCTCCCTACGAGCAGTACTTC
many	TRBV28	TRBJ1-1	-	CARGVRGSCLITEAFF	TGTGCCAGGGGAGTAAGGGGGTCTTGTTTGATAACTGAAGCTTTCTTT
-	TRBV18	TRBJ1-3	-	CASSPAWDLRGDTIYF	TGTGCCAGCTCACCGGCCTGGGACCTCCGGGGAGACACCATATATTTT
-	TRBV27	TRBJ2-2	-	CASSLSLRAANTGELFF	TGTGCCAGCAGTTTATCTCTCCGGGCAGCGAACACCGGGGAGCTGTTTTTT
many	TRBV7-2	TRBJ2-5	-	CASSWGNGQETQYF	TGTGCCAGCAGCTGGGGGAACGGCCAAGAGACCCAGTACTTC
few	TRBV7-9	TRBJ2-7	-	CASNLRVGLEQYF	TGTGCCAGCAACCTTCGGGTGGGCTTGGAGCAGTACTTC
many	TRBV7-8	TRBJ2-7	-	CASSLQLAGSEQYF	TGTGCCAGCAGCTTACAACTAGCCGGCAGCGAGCAGTACTTC